This T cell receptor (beta chain) was sequenced in a study of cytomegalovirus exposure and HLA in healthy donors. Germline trimming cut 6 bases from V and 6 bases from J; bases unmatched to any gene: 4. The germline gives CDR1 ENHRY, CDR2 SYGVKD. The CDR3 sequence is 12 residues long. The PCR was carried out with 60 Vbeta primers and 13 Jbeta primers. The assay was immunoSEQ multiplex PCR, and TCRdb's table has in-frame clones only and misses some. Of 130,000 or so clones in the sample, around 75% were seen once. The rearrangement uses TRBV10-3 and TRBJ1-2; 7 bases map to TRBD1. Input material: PBMCs. The sequence derives from a man aged 30 to 45 in good health and CMV-seronegative. CDR3 coding DNA: TGTGCCATCAGAGGGGGCGCGGATGGCTACACCTTC. It yields the protein CAIRGGADGYTF.